A selection of T cell receptor beta chains follows, all from one sample in a study of blood T cell repertoires in COVID-19. The table came from immunoSEQ multiplex PCR; TCRdb's copy has only in-frame clones and leaves some out. The top ten clones hold around 5.8% of a sample with about 300,000 clones, about 87% of them seen once. Sequenced sample: peripheral blood. These receptors were taken from a woman aged 50 to 60 with COVID-19, enrolled during active disease. Each CDR3 is given with its conserved first and last residue. Each record gives: clone size, V gene, D gene, J gene, CDR3 DNA, CDR3 protein. D genes are given only for firm matches. Clone size is stated in some rows and not others, as once, few, many or a class when expanded.

size: NA
V: TRBV5-8
D: NA
J: TRBJ1-5
DNA: TGTGCCAGCAGCTTGGTACGGGGGGTGGGCAATCAGCCCCAGCATTTT
CDR3: CASSLVRGVGNQPQHF

size: NA
V: TRBV20-1
D: TRBD2
J: TRBJ2-5
DNA: TGCAGTGCTAGTGCTAGACTAGCGGGCTTCTACCAAGAGACCCAGTACTTC
CDR3: CSASARLAGFYQETQYF

size: NA
V: TRBV6-6
D: TRBD1
J: TRBJ2-7
DNA: TGTGCCAGCAGTTCCGACAGGGGGCTACTCTACGAGCAGTACTTC
CDR3: CASSSDRGLLYEQYF

size: once
V: TRBV30
D: NA
J: TRBJ1-4
DNA: TGTGCCTGGACGAGGGTATTGGATGAAAAACTGTTTTTT
CDR3: CAWTRVLDEKLFF

size: NA
V: TRBV7-8
D: TRBD2
J: TRBJ2-7
DNA: TGTGCCAGCAGCTTTTACGCGGGAGGAACCTACGAGCAGTACTTC
CDR3: CASSFYAGGTYEQYF

size: NA
V: TRBV18
D: TRBD2
J: TRBJ2-5
DNA: TGTGCCAGCTCACCACCTTGGGAAAAAGGGGAGCGGGGCCAAGAGACCCAGTACTTC
CDR3: CASSPPWEKGERGQETQYF

size: few
V: TRBV29-1
D: NA
J: TRBJ2-7
DNA: TGCAGCGTTGAAGGGTTTGGGCGGCAGTACTTC
CDR3: CSVEGFGRQYF

size: NA
V: TRBV19
D: TRBD2
J: TRBJ2-7
DNA: TGTGCCAGTAGTATCGCTAGCGGGAAGGTGCCCGAGCAGTACTTC
CDR3: CASSIASGKVPEQYF

size: once
V: TRBV5-1
D: TRBD1
J: TRBJ1-1
DNA: TGCGCCAGCAGCCCACAGGGGGCAGAATGGGCTGAAGCTTTCTTT
CDR3: CASSPQGAEWAEAFF

size: NA
V: TRBV24-1
D: NA
J: TRBJ2-7
DNA: TGTGCCACCAGTGATCCCCAGCGGGCCGGCTCCTACGAGCAGTACTTC
CDR3: CATSDPQRAGSYEQYF

size: NA
V: TRBV19
D: TRBD1
J: TRBJ2-5
DNA: TGTGCCAGTAGTTTGGGACAGGGAGAGGAGACCCAGTACTTC
CDR3: CASSLGQGEETQYF

size: NA
V: TRBV5-4
D: TRBD1
J: TRBJ2-3
DNA: TGTGCCAGCAGCTTGATGGGACAGGGGGCGCAGGATACGCAGTATTTT
CDR3: CASSLMGQGAQDTQYF

size: NA
V: TRBV18
D: TRBD1
J: TRBJ2-7
DNA: TGTGCCAGCTCACCGGGACAGGAACGCGAGCAGTACTTC
CDR3: CASSPGQEREQYF

size: NA
V: TRBV7-2
D: TRBD1
J: TRBJ2-7
DNA: TGTGCCAGCAGCCCGGACAGGGACGTATACGAGCAGTACTTC
CDR3: CASSPDRDVYEQYF

size: NA
V: TRBV5-6
D: NA
J: TRBJ2-7
DNA: TGTGCCAGCCGTCAAACCGGGACTCCGCCTACCGAGCAGTACTTC
CDR3: CASRQTGTPPTEQYF

size: NA
V: TRBV9
D: NA
J: TRBJ2-7
DNA: TGTGCCAGCAGCCTGTGGGGGGACTCAGGCTCCTACGAGCAGTACTTC
CDR3: CASSLWGDSGSYEQYF

size: NA
V: TRBV19
D: TRBD2
J: TRBJ2-1
DNA: TGTGCCAGTAGTATAGCGGCGCGGGGGGGAGGAAGGAACAATGAGCAGTTCTTC
CDR3: CASSIAARGGGRNNEQFF

size: NA
V: TRBV7-2
D: NA
J: TRBJ2-5
DNA: TGTGCCAGCAGCTTAGCGCTTTTCCCAGGGGTCCAAGAGACCCAGTACTTC
CDR3: CASSLALFPGVQETQYF

size: few
V: TRBV6-5
D: NA
J: TRBJ1-4
DNA: TGTGCCAGCAGCCCCACACGAGAAAAACTGTTTTTT
CDR3: CASSPTREKLFF

size: NA
V: TRBV4-2
D: TRBD2
J: TRBJ2-1
DNA: TGTGCCAGCAGCCAAGACTGGGGGGGCAATGAGCAGTTCTTC
CDR3: CASSQDWGGNEQFF

size: few
V: TRBV12-5
D: NA
J: TRBJ1-1
DNA: TGTGCTAGTGGTTTGGGGCCGGGGGGCACTGAAGCTTTCTTT
CDR3: CASGLGPGGTEAFF

size: few
V: TRBV9
D: TRBD2
J: TRBJ2-1
DNA: TGTGCCAGCAGCCCCCGAGCTAGCGGTTCCTACAATGAGCAGTTCTTC
CDR3: CASSPRASGSYNEQFF

size: NA
V: TRBV13
D: NA
J: TRBJ2-1
DNA: TGTGCCAGCAGTACAGAACTCAATGAGCAGTTCTTC
CDR3: CASSTELNEQFF

size: few
V: TRBV6-4
D: TRBD1
J: TRBJ1-1
DNA: TGTGCCAGCTCGGCGACAGGGTACCACAGCACTGAAGCTTTCTTT
CDR3: CASSATGYHSTEAFF

size: NA
V: TRBV24-1
D: TRBD2
J: TRBJ2-5
DNA: TGTGCCACCAGTGAGGGGGGACTAGCGGGAGCAGAGACCCAGTACTTC
CDR3: CATSEGGLAGAETQYF

size: few
V: TRBV9
D: TRBD1
J: TRBJ2-1
DNA: TGTGCCAGCAATTTACCCCGGGACAGGCCTGACTCGAGCTCCTACAATGAGCAGTTCTTC
CDR3: CASNLPRDRPDSSSYNEQFF

size: once
V: TRBV23-1
D: TRBD1
J: TRBJ2-1
DNA: TGCGCCAGCAGTCAATCGAACAGGGGCAATGAGCAGTTCTTC
CDR3: CASSQSNRGNEQFF

size: NA
V: TRBV15
D: NA
J: TRBJ2-7
DNA: TGTGCCACCAGCACTACAGGGCTCCAGCACGAGCAGTACTTC
CDR3: CATSTTGLQHEQYF

size: NA
V: TRBV27
D: TRBD1
J: TRBJ2-7
DNA: TGTGCCAGCAGTAGCGACAGGGGAATCGAGCAGTACTTC
CDR3: CASSSDRGIEQYF

size: NA
V: TRBV6-5
D: NA
J: TRBJ1-5
DNA: TGTGCCAGCAGGGCTGACAACGCTCAGCCCCAGCATTTT
CDR3: CASRADNAQPQHF

size: once
V: TRBV6-6
D: NA
J: TRBJ2-5
DNA: TGTGCCAGCAGGCGGACACTGTTGGAAAGGACGACCCAGTACTTC
CDR3: CASRRTLLERTTQYF

size: NA
V: TRBV7-9
D: TRBD2
J: TRBJ2-1
DNA: TGTGCCAGCGCGCTAGCGGGAGGGCCGAATGAGCAGTTCTTC
CDR3: CASALAGGPNEQFF

size: NA
V: TRBV19
D: NA
J: TRBJ1-4
DNA: TGTGCCAGTAGTATCTGGGAGGGGCGAGAAAAACTGTTTTTT
CDR3: CASSIWEGREKLFF

size: NA
V: TRBV5-1
D: NA
J: TRBJ2-5
DNA: TGCGCCAGCAGCTTGAGCCGCCCGGGGGGCGAAGAGACCCAGTACTTC
CDR3: CASSLSRPGGEETQYF

size: NA
V: TRBV18
D: TRBD2
J: TRBJ2-6
DNA: TGTGCCAGCTCACGCGAGACTAGCGGTGGGGCCAACGTCCTGACTTTC
CDR3: CASSRETSGGANVLTF

size: NA
V: TRBV24-1
D: NA
J: TRBJ1-4
DNA: TGTGCCACCAGTGATAACCGGGATCTTAATGAAAAACTGTTTTTT
CDR3: CATSDNRDLNEKLFF

size: NA
V: TRBV30
D: NA
J: TRBJ1-4
DNA: TGTGCCTGGGGCCTGTACGGGGAAAAACTGTTTTTT
CDR3: CAWGLYGEKLFF

size: NA
V: TRBV4-1
D: TRBD2
J: TRBJ2-1
DNA: TGCGCCAGCAGCCATAGCGGGACCTACAATGAGCAGTTCTTC
CDR3: CASSHSGTYNEQFF

size: NA
V: TRBV5-4
D: TRBD1
J: TRBJ1-2
DNA: TGTGCCAGCAGCTGGGGACAGGGAGGGAGTTTTGGCTACACCTTC
CDR3: CASSWGQGGSFGYTF

size: NA
V: TRBV10-3
D: NA
J: TRBJ1-1
DNA: TGTGCCATCAGTGAGACCACAGAGAACACTGAAGCTTTCTTT
CDR3: CAISETTENTEAFF

size: NA
V: TRBV6-6
D: TRBD2
J: TRBJ2-4
DNA: TGTGCCAGCAGTCCAGGGAGGGCCGGATCCCTAGCCAAAAACATTCAGTACTTC
CDR3: CASSPGRAGSLAKNIQYF